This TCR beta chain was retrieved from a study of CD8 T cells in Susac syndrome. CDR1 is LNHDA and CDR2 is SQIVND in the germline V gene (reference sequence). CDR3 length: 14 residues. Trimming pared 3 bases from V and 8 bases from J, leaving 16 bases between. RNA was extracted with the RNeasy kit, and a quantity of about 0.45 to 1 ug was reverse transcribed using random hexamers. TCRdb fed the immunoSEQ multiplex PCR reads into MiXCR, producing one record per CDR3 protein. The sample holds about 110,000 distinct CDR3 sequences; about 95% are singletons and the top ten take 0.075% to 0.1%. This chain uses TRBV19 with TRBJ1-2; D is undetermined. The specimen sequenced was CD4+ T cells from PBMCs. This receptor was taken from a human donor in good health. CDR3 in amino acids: CASSIPGGLGGYTF. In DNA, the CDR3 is TGTGCCAGTAGTATTCCCGGCGGCCTAGGGGGCTACACCTTC.